These 3 T cell receptor beta chains originate from one sample sequenced in a study of kidney transplant recipient with SARS-CoV-2 infection. One entry per CDR3 protein, called by TCRdb with MiXCR from the reads. Of fewer than 250,000 distinct CDR3 sequences in the sample, 29% were seen once. Material: a blood sample, obtained at baseline and on day 111 from a kidney transplant recipient. These TCRs come from a male patient in his thirties who had COVID-19 and was a kidney transplant recipient. These T cells may partly come from the graft donor.

This clonotype was counted many times. This sequence joins TRBV25-1 and TRBJ1-5; D not certain. Per the germline V gene, CDR1 is MGHDK and CDR2 is SYGVNS. V dropped 5 bases and J dropped 4 bases, with 9 bases sitting between them. The CDR3 spans 13 residues. CDR3 sequence: CASSPWENQPQHF. DNA for the CDR3: TGTGCCAGCAGTCCGTGGGAGAATCAGCCCCAGCATTTT.

This clonotype was seen a single time. A read error may explain this, as a much larger clone is one base away. J is TRBJ2-3 and V is TRBV6-5, with D possibly TRBD1 on 6 matching bases. V was trimmed by 5 bases and J by 4 bases, leaving 16 bases between them. The germline gives CDR1 MNHEY, CDR2 SVGAGI. This CDR3 comprises 15 residues. CDR3 nucleotide sequence: TGTGCCAGCAGTGTCAGGGGCCTTTCCGCAGATACGCAGTATTTT. This translates into CASSVRGLSADTQYF.

This clonotype was counted many times. The chain has TRBV16 and TRBJ1-2; D not certain. The ends were cut back, 5 bases at V and 4 bases at J, with 23 bases in the middle. The CDR3 totals 17 residues. From germline, CDR1 is KGHSY and CDR2 FQNENV. Here the CDR3 DNA reads TGTGCCAGCAGCGGACGTACGGTCGTTAGAAAGACCTATGGCTACACCTTC. Translation: CASSGRTVVRKTYGYTF.